This T cell receptor beta chain was documented in a study of spatial heterogeneity in lung cancer. Whole-study context: Consistent detection of more beta-chain than alpha-chain sequences was observed. TCR and UMI combinations that were unique each appeared, on average, more than ten times in raw reads. Study-wide results and caveats: Tumor TCRs that were ubiquitous and expanded showed up in blood more at resection than follow-up.

The CDR3 consists of 15 residues. The germline gives CDR1 LGHNA, CDR2 YNFKEQ. Deletions cut 1 base from V and 2 bases from J, with 11 bases between. This clonotype appeared a few times. Its target is unknown. Specified time point: blood at routine non-recurrence follow-up after resection. Sequencing was performed on whole RNA extracted from tumor and nontumor lung tissue, or from frozen PBMC, and the material was left unsorted. Each molecule of TCR cDNA was tagged with one unique molecular identifier. Each CDR3 protein gets one entry after TCRdb re-called the 5' RACE reads with MiXCR. Counted here are roughly 120,000 distinct CDR3 sequences, approximately 12% occurring once; the ten biggest clones make up roughly 15%.

This chain joins TRBV4-2 and TRBJ1-1; no firm D call. The TCR was taken from a male donor with early-stage non-small cell lung cancer. Source: PBMCs, taken at follow-up. Written as DNA, the CDR3 is TGTGCCAGCAGCCAAGGGACCGACGGTAACACTGAAGCTTTCTTT. Protein sequence: CASSQGTDGNTEAFF.